Each of the 18 T cell receptor beta chains below was sequenced from the same sample in a study of blood T cells in healthy people across ages. For the second PCR, which ran for 7 to 11 cycles, a sample-barcoded 5' primer and a J-beta primer mix were used. In TCRdb, the 5' RACE reads were re-called with MiXCR into one record per CDR3 protein. This sample has 650,000 to 1,000,000 distinct CDR3 sequences, with under 40% found just once. Sequenced: blood. The receptors stem from a man between 18 and 29 years old in good health.

The rearrangement joins TRBV28 to TRBJ2-3, with D hard to call. This CDR3 has 15 amino acids. The V end lost 6 bases, the J end lost 0 bases, and 13 bases lay between the germline ends. Per germline, CDR1 MDHEN and CDR2 SYDVKM. CDR3 nucleotide sequence: TGTGCCAGCAGCCTCGGACGATCTAGCACAGATACGCAGTATTTT. The encoded protein is CASSLGRSSTDTQYF.

The chain links TRBV20-1 to TRBJ2-7; D call uncertain. CDR3 length: 15 residues. V was cut by 6 bases and J by 7 bases, with 25 bases left in between. Germline V CDR1 and CDR2: DFQATT, SNEGSKA (reference sequence). The CDR3 bases are TGCAGTGCGGTGACCGGGTTCCTCTCCTACAATGAGCAGTACTTC. It translates to CSAVTGFLSYNEQYF.

The CDR3 sequence is CSVGHSYEQYF. CDR3 bases: TGCAGCGTGGGACACTCCTACGAGCAGTACTTC. The V gene is TRBV29-1, the J gene TRBJ2-7; a possible D gene is TRBD1 (6 bases). The CDR3 has 11 residues. From germline, CDR1 is SQVTM and CDR2 ANQGSEA. The V end lost 6 bases, the J end lost 0 bases, and 6 bases lay between the germline ends.

V gene TRBV19 combines with J gene TRBJ1-5; 10 bases are a match to TRBD1. The germline V gene encodes CDR1 LNHDA and CDR2 SQIVND (reference sequence). V lost 7 bases to trimming and J lost 6 bases; unmatched junction nucleotides: 9. This CDR3 is 15 amino acids long. CDR3 sequence (DNA): TGTGCCAGTACCTCGGGACAGGGGTTCGGTCAGCCCCAGCATTTT. Protein: CASTSGQGFGQPQHF.

This clonotype was detected many times. The rearrangement joins TRBV6-2 or TRBV6-3 to TRBJ2-7; weak D call: TRBD1 (6 bases). Germline assignment: CDR1 MNHEY and CDR2 SVGEGT. The ends were cut back, 2 bases at V and 3 bases at J, with 8 bases in the middle. The CDR3 is 13 amino acids. The CDR3 DNA follows: TGTGCCAGCAGTTACCACAGGGACTACGAGCAGTACTTC. Protein: CASSYHRDYEQYF.

Here the CDR3 reads CASHMANYEQYF. The CDR3 DNA sequence: TGTGCCAGCCACATGGCTAACTACGAGCAGTACTTC. The chain has TRBV6-1 and TRBJ2-5; D gene unclear. Judging by the DNA end, TRBJ2-7 fits better; the J call may be wrong. The CDR3 runs to 12 residues. Germline V gene lookup returns CDR1 MNHNS and CDR2 SASEGT.

As concerns this clonotype: Sequence at one end of the junction differs from germline and may be a read error. This chain uses TRBV7-8 with TRBJ2-4; D may be TRBD2 (7 bases). Germline V lookup: CDR1 SGHVS, CDR2 FQNEAQ. The CDR3 is 15 amino acids. CDR3 nucleotide sequence: TGTGCCAGCAGCTTAGACGGGGGGCTCGGGCTAGCGGAGTTCTTC. It translates to CASSLDGGLGLAEFF.

The chain couples TRBV4-3 to TRBJ1-2; maybe TRBD1 (5 bases). This CDR3 has 15 amino acids. Between the trimmed V and J ends, which lost 4 bases and 12 bases, there was a span of 24 bases. CDR1 LGHNA and CDR2 YSLEER come from the germline V gene. This CDR3 reads CASSPGSSRDPRDTF. CDR3 bases: TGCGCCAGCAGCCCCGGAAGCTCCCGGGACCCACGCGACACCTTC.

On this clonotype itself: A much larger clone differs from this one at a single base, so this may be a read error. This rearrangement joins TRBV4-1 to TRBJ2-5; D assignment may be TRBD1 or TRBD2 (6 bases each). The CDR3 runs 18 residues. CDR1 is MGHRA, CDR2 YSYEKL, per germline. V was pared by 4 bases and J by 3 bases, with 24 bases between. CDR3 residues: CASSPENVVGGQKETQYF. CDR3 nucleotide sequence: TGCGCCAGCAGCCCAGAAAACGTAGTGGGGGGCCAGAAAGAGACCCAGTACTTC.

DNA for the CDR3: TGCAGTGCGGTCGGGCTTAGCAATCAGCCCCAGCATTTT. Protein sequence: CSAVGLSNQPQHF. The chain employs TRBV20-1 and TRBJ1-5; D call uncertain. Per germline, CDR1 DFQATT and CDR2 SNEGSKA (reference sequence). The CDR3 is made up of 13 amino acids. Trimming took 6 bases from V and 0 from J, leaving 9 bases between them.

The chain recombines TRBV20-1 with TRBJ2-2, with a weak D call TRBD2 (6 bases). Trimming stripped 2 bases from V and 5 bases from J, with 15 bases between. Germline lookup yields CDR1 DFQATT and CDR2 SNEGSKA (reference sequence). The CDR3 extends over 15 amino acids. DNA of the CDR3: TGCAGTGCTAGACCCCCCGTGGCGGGGACCGGGGAGCTGTTTTTT. Amino acids: CSARPPVAGTGELFF.

This rearrangement joins TRBV10-3 to TRBJ2-3, with 8 positions matching TRBD1. V lost 4 bases to trimming and J lost 4 bases; unmatched junction nucleotides: 7. Germline V lookup: CDR1 ENHRY, CDR2 SYGVKD. This CDR3 has 15 amino acids. The DNA of the CDR3 is TGTGCCATCAGTGCAGAACAGGGGGTCCCAGATACGCAGTATTTT. This sequence encodes CAISAEQGVPDTQYF.

This clonotype was seen a handful of times. The chain recombines TRBV28 with TRBJ2-1, with 9 bases that match TRBD1. The V gene end was trimmed by 7 bases and the J gene end by 13 bases; junction bases not matched to a gene: 20. This CDR3 region has 16 residues. Germline loops: CDR1 MDHEN, CDR2 SYDVKM. The DNA of the CDR3 is TGTGCCAGCACCTCATCCCCTGGACAGGGGCAAGAGACCCAGTTCTTC. Translation: CASTSSPGQGQETQFF.

A few counts support this clonotype. CDR3 DNA sequence: TGTGCCAGCACCCCAGGGAGTGAGACCCAGTACTTC. Translating it yields CASTPGSETQYF. This rearrangement joins TRBV25-1 to TRBJ2-5, with D possibly called TRBD1 or TRBD2 (5 bases each). V was shortened by 7 bases and J by 5 bases, with 11 bases between the two germline ends. Germline lookup yields CDR1 MGHDK and CDR2 SYGVNS. This CDR3 contains 12 residues. Based on the CDR3 plus reference TRBV25-1 and TRBJ2-5, the full variable domain is EADIYQTPRYLVIGTGKKITLECSQTMGHDKMYWYQQDPGMELHLIHYSYGVNSTEKGDLSSESTVSRIRTEHFPLTLESARPSHTSQYLCASTPGSETQYFGPGTRLLVL.

Notes on this clonotype: Its ends do not fully match the called genes, so a read error is possible. This chain links TRBV6-5 with TRBJ2-5; D is unresolved. Per germline, CDR1 MNHEY and CDR2 SVGAGI. The CDR3 is 14 residues long. DNA for the CDR3: TGTGCCAGCAGTGATGCCGTCAGAGGAGAGACCCGGTACTTC. Translation gives CASSDAVRGETRYF.

This clonotype was counted a few times. The chain links TRBV19 to TRBJ2-7; 12 bases align to TRBD2. J was trimmed by 5 bases and V by 3 bases; bases with no gene match: 8. This CDR3 has 16 amino acids. CDR1 is LNHDA, CDR2 SQIVND, per germline (reference sequence). The CDR3 DNA reads as TGTGCCAGTAGTATTTCGGCTAGCGGGGGGGCGGACGAGCAGTACTTC. This gives the protein CASSISASGGADEQYF.

This clonotype was seen only a few times. The CDR3 DNA reads TGTGCCAGCAGTTACAGCTTGACAGGGAACACTGAAGCTTTCTTT. As protein: CASSYSLTGNTEAFF. The V gene is TRBV6-6, the J gene TRBJ1-1; D might be TRBD1 (6 bases). The V gene lost 2 bases and the J gene lost 1 base, with 11 bases spanning the gap. The germline CDR1 and CDR2 sequences are MNHNY and SVGAGI (reference sequence). There are 15 residues in the CDR3.

The J gene is TRBJ1-6, the V gene TRBV6-5; a weak D match, TRBD1 (5 bases). This CDR3 region has 13 residues. Germline V CDR1 and CDR2: MNHEY, SVGAGI. The germline V and J ends were trimmed by 2 bases and 10 bases, with 9 bases remaining between them. This CDR3 is CASSYGAKSPLHF. In DNA form, the CDR3 reads TGTGCCAGCAGTTACGGGGCCAAGTCACCCCTCCACTTT.